Below are 12 T cell receptor beta chains sequenced from a single sample in a study of blood T cell repertoires in COVID-19. This table comes from immunoSEQ multiplex PCR, and its TCRdb copy is limited to in-frame clones, with some not included. The data show just over 350,000 clones, roughly 90% seen once. What was sequenced was PBMCs or T cells enriched from blood (not recorded which). Every receptor here comes from a woman in her twenties or thirties who had recovered from COVID-19.

V and J are TRBV7-9 and TRBJ1-4, with 12 nucleotides matching TRBD1. The germline gives CDR1 SEHNR, CDR2 FQNEAQ (reference sequence). V trimming: 2 bases; J trimming: 7 bases; junction bases outside the gene matches: 5. The CDR3 runs 16 residues. The CDR3 protein is CASSLQTGQGAEKLFF. CDR3 DNA: TGTGCCAGCAGCTTACAAACGGGACAGGGGGCTGAAAAACTGTTTTTT.

This chain uses TRBV13 with TRBJ1-4; 9 bases agree with TRBD1. V lost 7 bases and J lost 7; bases outside the gene matches: 13. Germline CDR1 and CDR2: PRHDT and FYEKMQ (reference sequence). This CDR3 has 16 residues. CDR3 loop: CASTKRGTGKGEKLFF. In DNA form, the CDR3 reads TGTGCCAGCACCAAAAGAGGGACAGGGAAGGGTGAAAAACTGTTTTTT.

The chain links TRBV6-5 to TRBJ2-6; D is unclear. Germline assignment: CDR1 MNHEY and CDR2 SVGAGI. The CDR3 spans 15 residues. V gave up 2 bases and J gave up 0 bases, with 5 bases separating them. CDR3 in amino acids: CASSYLSSGANVLTF. CDR3 sequence (DNA): TGTGCCAGCAGTTACCTGAGCTCTGGGGCCAACGTCCTGACTTTC.

The rearrangement uses TRBV19 and TRBJ2-1; 9 bases are shared with TRBD2. The CDR3 has 15 residues. The V and J ends lost 3 bases and 5 bases, in that order; junction bases with no gene match: 5. The germline V gene has CDR1 LNHDA and CDR2 SQIVND (reference sequence). The CDR3 here is CASSMVSSGNNEQFF. The CDR3 nucleotides read TGTGCCAGTAGTATGGTGTCTAGCGGGAACAATGAGCAGTTCTTC. Full variable domain (rest looked up from reference TRBV19 and TRBJ2-1): DGGITQSPKYLFRKEGQNVTLSCEQNLNHDAMYWYRQDPGQGLRLIYYSQIVNDFQKGDIAEGYSVSREKKESFPLTVTSAQKNPTAFYLCASSMVSSGNNEQFFGPGTRLTVL.

This clone came up a few times. This chain joins TRBV19 and TRBJ2-1; 8 nucleotides match TRBD2. The CDR3 loop spans 14 amino acids. Trimming at V came to 3 bases and at J to 4 bases, leaving 2 bases not matched to a gene. Germline assignment: CDR1 LNHDA and CDR2 SQIVND (reference sequence). Here the CDR3 DNA reads TGTGCCAGTAGTATGGGACTAGGGTACAATGAGCAGTTCTTC. Translation: CASSMGLGYNEQFF. The entire variable domain, with the rest obtained from reference TRBV19 and TRBJ2-1, is as follows: DGGITQSPKYLFRKEGQNVTLSCEQNLNHDAMYWYRQDPGQGLRLIYYSQIVNDFQKGDIAEGYSVSREKKESFPLTVTSAQKNPTAFYLCASSMGLGYNEQFFGPGTRLTVL.

The J gene is TRBJ1-1, the V gene TRBV6-5; a possible D gene is TRBD1 (5 bases). Trimming left V 0 bases short and J 7 bases short, with 12 bases between. CDR3 size: 14 residues. Germline-derived CDR1 and CDR2 are MNHEY and SVGAGI. CDR3 sequence: CASSYSAGMGEAFF. The DNA of the CDR3 is TGTGCCAGCAGTTACTCTGCAGGGATGGGTGAAGCTTTCTTT.

This clone was recorded once. The genes are TRBV27 and TRBJ2-5; the D gene is possibly TRBD1 (5 bases). This CDR3 has 16 amino acids. V was pared by 2 bases and J by 6 bases, with 19 bases between. Germline CDR1 is MNHEY and CDR2 is SMNVEV (reference sequence). The CDR3 bases are TGTGCCAGCAGTTTAACCCCCGCCAGGGTTTCGAAGACCCAGTACTTC. Protein sequence: CASSLTPARVSKTQYF.

J is TRBJ2-7 and V is TRBV27; 12 bases align to TRBD2. With 5 bases clipped from V and 2 bases from J, the junction kept 7 bases outside the gene matches. The germline gives CDR1 MNHEY, CDR2 SMNVEV (reference sequence). There are 16 residues in the CDR3. The CDR3 bases are TGTGCCAGCAGTCAGACGACTAGCGGGAGCCCCTACGAGCAGTACTTC. It is translated as CASSQTTSGSPYEQYF.

This clone is a singleton in its sample. The genes are TRBV7-2 and TRBJ2-7, with 9 positions matching TRBD1. Germline assignment: CDR1 SGHTA and CDR2 FQGNSA. V lost 3 bases, J lost 2 bases, and 5 bases stayed unmatched. CDR3 size: 15 residues. CDR3 in amino acids: CASSFQGTGTYEQYF. In nucleotides, the CDR3 is TGTGCCAGCAGCTTTCAAGGGACAGGGACCTACGAGCAGTACTTC.

This chain joins TRBV7-9 and TRBJ2-1; 9 positions match TRBD2. The CDR3 runs to 17 residues. The V segment lost 5 bases and the J segment 0 bases; nucleotides outside the gene matches: 8. The germline gives CDR1 SEHNR, CDR2 FQNEAQ (reference sequence). CDR3 sequence reads: CASSRTLAGDSYNEQFF. The CDR3 bases are TGTGCCAGCAGCCGAACATTAGCGGGGGACTCCTACAATGAGCAGTTCTTC.

This chain links TRBV19 with TRBJ1-5; a weak D match, TRBD1 (5 bases). The germline V and J ends were trimmed by 5 bases and 5 bases, with 25 bases remaining between them. Germline CDR1 and CDR2: LNHDA and SQIVND (reference sequence). The length of the CDR3 is 18 residues. CDR3 residues: CASSPRHGRGILDQPQHF. For the CDR3, the DNA is TGTGCCAGTAGTCCCCGACACGGTAGGGGAATATTGGATCAGCCCCAGCATTTT.

This sequence joins TRBV2 and TRBJ2-3; 8 bases align to TRBD2. V was pared by 6 bases and J by 1 base, with 3 bases of the junction left unmatched. Germline assignment: CDR1 SNHLY and CDR2 FYNNEI. The CDR3 covers 14 residues. CDR3 sequence: CASRATSGTDTQYF. Written as DNA, the CDR3 is TGTGCCAGCAGGGCGACTAGCGGCACAGATACGCAGTATTTT.